The clone carrying this T cell receptor beta chain has only a few counts. The sample belongs to a study of blood T cell repertoires in COVID-19. Overall study: Specimens from acute and convalescent COVID-19 originated in the United States, Italy and Spain.

Trimming took off 5 bases at V and 8 bases at J, with 10 bases between the two ends. Germline lookup yields CDR1 MNHEY and CDR2 SVGAGI. CDR3 length equals 13 residues. Per the study methods: Reference gene primer amplification gave nucleated cell count estimates. The repertoire was sequenced with immunoSEQ multiplex PCR; TCRdb's copy has only in-frame clones and lacks some. The DNA gave D and trimming, while V, J and clone size come from that table. Among about 190,000 clones, 75% to 90% were seen once, and the ten largest hold less than 7%. This receptor was obtained from a man aged 60 to 75 with acute or convalescent COVID-19. This chain connects TRBV6-5 to TRBJ1-6; the D is unclear. Sequenced sample: peripheral blood. Here the CDR3 DNA reads TGTGCCAGCAGTCCACAGACCGATTCACCCCTCCACTTT. Its translation: CASSPQTDSPLHF.